Reported below is one TCR beta chain. This sample stems from a study of blood T cell repertoires in COVID-19. On the study more broadly: Sites in the United States, Italy and Spain provided acute and convalescent COVID-19 samples.

How the authors handled the data: Amplifying reference gene primers gave estimates of nucleated cell counts. Measured with immunoSEQ multiplex PCR; TCRdb has only the in-frame clones, and not every one. V, J and clone size reflect that table, while D and trimming were determined from the DNA. Of approximately 190,000 clones in the sample, roughly four fifths were seen once. The TCR originated in a middle-aged woman with acute or convalescent COVID-19. Sequenced: peripheral blood.

The CDR3 region has the DNA TGTGCCAGCGCTATTTCCGGACAGTCAAATTCACCCCTCCACTTT. Amino acids: CASAISGQSNSPLHF. The V gene is TRBV2, the J gene TRBJ1-6; maybe TRBD1 (6 bases). V lost 8 bases and J 7 bases, leaving 18 bases between the germline ends. The CDR3 consists of 15 residues. Germline assignment: CDR1 SNHLY and CDR2 FYNNEI.